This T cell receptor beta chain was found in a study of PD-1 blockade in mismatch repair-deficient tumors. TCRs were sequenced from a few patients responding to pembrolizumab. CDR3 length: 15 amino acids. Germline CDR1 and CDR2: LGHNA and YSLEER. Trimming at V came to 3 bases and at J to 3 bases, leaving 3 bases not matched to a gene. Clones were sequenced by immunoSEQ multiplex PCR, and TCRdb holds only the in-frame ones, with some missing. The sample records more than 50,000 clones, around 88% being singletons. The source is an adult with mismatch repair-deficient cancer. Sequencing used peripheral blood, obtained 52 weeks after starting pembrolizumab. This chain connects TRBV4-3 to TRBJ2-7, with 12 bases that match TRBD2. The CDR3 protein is CASSHSTSGSYEQYF. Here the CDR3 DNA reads TGCGCCAGCAGCCACTCGACTAGCGGGAGCTACGAGCAGTACTTC.